One sample yielded the 13 T cell receptor beta chains listed below, sequenced in a study of blood T cell repertoires in COVID-19. Sequencing used immunoSEQ multiplex PCR; TCRdb keeps in-frame clones, though not all of them. The sample carries about 200,000 clones, 80% to 90% recorded once. Sequenced: peripheral blood. Source of these receptors: a man aged 55 to 70 who had recovered from COVID-19.

This chain joins TRBV7-8 and TRBJ1-6; no firm D call. Trimming stripped 1 base from V and 0 bases from J, with 10 bases between. The CDR3 is 17 amino acids. Germline V lookup: CDR1 SGHVS, CDR2 FQNEAQ. DNA of the CDR3: TGTGCCAGCAGCTTAGAAATACGGTTCTCCTATAATTCACCCCTCCACTTT. Amino acids: CASSLEIRFSYNSPLHF.

The rearrangement joins TRBV24-1 to TRBJ1-2; 7 bases agree with TRBD1. This CDR3 has 13 residues. The J segment lost 8 bases and the V segment lost 8 bases, leaving 10 bases of the junction unmatched. Germline V gene data show CDR1 as KGHDR and CDR2 as SFDVKD. The CDR3 DNA follows: TGTGCCACCACCGGAGACAGGGTACGCGGCTACACCTTC. This sequence encodes CATTGDRVRGYTF.

This chain joins TRBV7-8 and TRBJ2-7; possibly TRBD2 for D (6 bases). The germline gives CDR1 SGHVS, CDR2 FQNEAQ. CDR3 length equals 13 residues. The V end lost 5 bases, the J end lost 9 bases, and 17 bases lay between the germline ends. The CDR3 DNA is TGTGCCAGCAGCATAGAGGCGGGGTCCGGGCAGTACTTC. Its translation is CASSIEAGSGQYF.

This clone was observed a single time. This chain links TRBV10-3 with TRBJ2-5; 7 bases align to TRBD1. CDR1 and CDR2 (germline): ENHRY, SYGVKD. CDR3 length: 17 amino acids. V trimming: 0 bases; J trimming: 2 bases; junction bases outside the gene matches: 9. The CDR3 spells CAISESGQGEGQETQYF. In DNA, the CDR3 is TGTGCCATCAGTGAGTCTGGCCAGGGGGAAGGGCAAGAGACCCAGTACTTC.

The chain has TRBV5-4 and TRBJ2-7; D is perhaps TRBD2 (5 bases). CDR1 is SGHNT, CDR2 YYREEE, per germline (reference sequence). The CDR3 contains 15 residues. Trimming pared 3 bases from V and 2 bases from J, leaving 15 bases between. Here the CDR3 DNA reads TGTGCCAGCAGCTCAGGACCCGCGGGCACCTACGAGCAGTACTTC. Translated: CASSSGPAGTYEQYF.

This clone was seen just once. The V and J genes are TRBV7-6 and TRBJ2-7, with 7 nucleotides matching TRBD1. CDR3 length: 15 residues. Germline lookup yields CDR1 SGHVS and CDR2 FNYEAQ. Trimming took 4 bases from V and 4 from J; bases not matched to a gene: 10. The CDR3 loop reads CASSSAPGTDYEQYF. CDR3 nucleotide sequence: TGTGCCAGCAGCTCAGCCCCCGGGACAGATTACGAGCAGTACTTC.

The chain links TRBV10-3 to TRBJ2-3; tentative D call: TRBD2 (6 bases). The CDR3 contains 16 residues. Trimming removed 2 bases from V and 1 base from J, with 13 bases in between. Germline V gene lookup returns CDR1 ENHRY and CDR2 SYGVKD. This CDR3 reads CAISELAGSGTDTQYF. In nucleotides, the CDR3 is TGTGCCATCAGTGAGCTCGCGGGATCAGGCACAGATACGCAGTATTTT.

V usage is TRBV9 and J usage is TRBJ2-1, with TRBD2 identical over 9 bases. Germline trimming cut 0 bases from V and 8 bases from J; bases unmatched to any gene: 3. The CDR3 loop spans 14 amino acids. In germline, CDR1 is SGDLS, CDR2 YYNGEE. CDR3 nucleotide sequence: TGTGCCAGCAGCGTAGTTCAGCGGGAGGATGAGCAGTTCTTC. The encoded protein is CASSVVQREDEQFF.

The rearrangement uses TRBV15 and TRBJ2-1; 9 positions agree with TRBD2. Germline trimming cut 0 bases from V and 7 bases from J; bases unmatched to any gene: 7. CDR1 and CDR2 from the germline V gene are LNHNV and YYDKDF (reference sequence). The CDR3 is 16 amino acids. The CDR3 is CATSRDGSGSLNEQFF. In DNA form, the CDR3 reads TGTGCCACCAGCAGAGATGGTAGCGGGAGTTTGAATGAGCAGTTCTTC.

This clone was observed a few times. The chain is built from TRBV19 and TRBJ2-1; TRBD2 might be the D (6 bases). The length of the CDR3 is 14 residues. The germline V gene has CDR1 LNHDA and CDR2 SQIVND (reference sequence). V was clipped by 5 bases and J by 9 bases, with 17 bases between them. The CDR3 coding sequence is TGTGCCAGTAGTGTCCCCGGGACTCCCCCTGAGCAGTTCTTC. It yields the protein CASSVPGTPPEQFF. Filled out from reference TRBV19 and TRBJ2-1, the complete variable domain reads DGGITQSPKYLFRKEGQNVTLSCEQNLNHDAMYWYRQDPGQGLRLIYYSQIVNDFQKGDIAEGYSVSREKKESFPLTVTSAQKNPTAFYLCASSVPGTPPEQFFGPGTRLTVL.

The V call is TRBV24-1, the J call TRBJ1-1; D unresolved. CDR1 is KGHDR, CDR2 SFDVKD, per germline. CDR3 length: 13 amino acids. Trimming left V 7 bases short and J 0 bases short, with 8 bases between. CDR3 sequence (DNA): TGTGCCACCAGACGGGATTTGAACACTGAAGCTTTCTTT. This codes for CATRRDLNTEAFF.

V and J are TRBV18 and TRBJ2-7; TRBD2 might be the D (5 bases). The V gene's germline CDR1 is KGHSH and CDR2 LQKENI. CDR3 size: 14 residues. V was clipped by 10 bases and J by 1 base, with 17 bases between them. CDR3 sequence: CATLEGRGSYEQYF. The DNA for the CDR3 is TGTGCCACCCTTGAGGGCCGTGGGTCCTACGAGCAGTACTTC.

The rearrangement links TRBV28 to TRBJ2-1; TRBD2 matches at 9 bases. The CDR3 totals 13 residues. V shed 7 bases, J shed 8 bases, and the junction held 6 bases outside the gene matches. Germline CDR1 and CDR2: MDHEN and SYDVKM. In nucleotides, the CDR3 is TGTGCCAGCACGGCTAGCGGGAAAGATGAGCAGTTCTTC. Its translation: CASTASGKDEQFF. Full variable domain (rest looked up from reference TRBV28 and TRBJ2-1): DVKVTQSSRYLVKRTGEKVFLECVQDMDHENMFWYRQDPGLGLRLIYFSYDVKMKEKGDIPEGYSVSREKKERFSLILESASTNQTSMYLCASTASGKDEQFFGPGTRLTVL.